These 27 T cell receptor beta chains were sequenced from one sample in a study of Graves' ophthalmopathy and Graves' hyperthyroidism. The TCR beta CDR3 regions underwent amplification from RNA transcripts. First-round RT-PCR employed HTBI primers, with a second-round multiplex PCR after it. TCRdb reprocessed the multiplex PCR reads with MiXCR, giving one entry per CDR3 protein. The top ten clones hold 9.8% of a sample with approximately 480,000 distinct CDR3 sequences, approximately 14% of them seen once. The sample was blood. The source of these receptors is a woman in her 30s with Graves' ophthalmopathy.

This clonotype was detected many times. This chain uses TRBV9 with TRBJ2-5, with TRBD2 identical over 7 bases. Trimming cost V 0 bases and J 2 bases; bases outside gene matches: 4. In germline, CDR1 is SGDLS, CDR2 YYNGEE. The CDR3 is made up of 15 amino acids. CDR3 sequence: CASSVGSSGQETQYF. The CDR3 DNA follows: TGTGCCAGCAGCGTAGGTTCTAGCGGACAAGAGACCCAGTACTTC. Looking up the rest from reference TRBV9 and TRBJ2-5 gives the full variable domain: DSGVTQTPKHLITATGQRVTLRCSPRSGDLSVYWYQQSLDQGLQFLIQYYNGEERAKGNILERFSAQQFPDLHSELNLSSLELGDSALYFCASSVGSSGQETQYFGPGTRLLVL.

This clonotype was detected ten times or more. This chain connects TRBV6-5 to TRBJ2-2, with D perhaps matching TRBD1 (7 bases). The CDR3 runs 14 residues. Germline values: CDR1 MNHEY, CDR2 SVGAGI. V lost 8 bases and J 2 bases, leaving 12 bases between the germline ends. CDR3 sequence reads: CASGGTVNTGELFF. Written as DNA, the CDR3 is TGTGCCAGCGGAGGGACAGTCAACACCGGGGAGCTGTTTTTT.

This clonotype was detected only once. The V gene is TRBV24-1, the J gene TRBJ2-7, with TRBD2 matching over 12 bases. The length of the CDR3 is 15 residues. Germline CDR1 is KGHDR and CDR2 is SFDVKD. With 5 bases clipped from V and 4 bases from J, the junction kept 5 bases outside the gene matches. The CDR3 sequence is CATSGLAGDGYEQYF. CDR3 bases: TGTGCCACCAGTGGACTAGCGGGAGACGGGTACGAGCAGTACTTC.

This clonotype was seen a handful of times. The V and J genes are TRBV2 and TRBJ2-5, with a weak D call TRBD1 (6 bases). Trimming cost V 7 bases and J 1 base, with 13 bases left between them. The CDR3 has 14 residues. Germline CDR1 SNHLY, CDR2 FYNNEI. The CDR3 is CASNFGTLQETQYF. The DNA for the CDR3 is TGTGCCAGCAATTTCGGGACACTCCAAGAGACCCAGTACTTC.

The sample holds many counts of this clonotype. Written as DNA, the CDR3 is TGTGCCAGCAGTCTTCGGGACAGGGACTACGAGCAGTACTTC. It codes for CASSLRDRDYEQYF. The chain uses TRBV6-1 and TRBJ2-7; TRBD1 agrees at 9 bases. Germline values: CDR1 MNHNS, CDR2 SASEGT. The CDR3 consists of 14 residues. V lost 5 bases to trimming and J lost 3 bases; unmatched junction nucleotides: 5.

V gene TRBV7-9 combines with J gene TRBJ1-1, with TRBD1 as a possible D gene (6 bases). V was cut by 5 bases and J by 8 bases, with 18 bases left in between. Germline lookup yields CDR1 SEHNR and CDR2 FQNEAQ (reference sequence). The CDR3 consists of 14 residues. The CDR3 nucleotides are TGTGCCAGCAGCCCGAAAGACAGGACGGGCGAAGCTTTCTTT. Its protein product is CASSPKDRTGEAFF. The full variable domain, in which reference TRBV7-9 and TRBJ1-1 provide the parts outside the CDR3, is DTGVSQNPRHKITKRGQNVTFRCDPISEHNRLYWYRQTLGQGPEFLTYFQNEAQLEKSRLLSDRFSAERPKGSFSTLEIQRTEQGDSAMYLCASSPKDRTGEAFFGQGTRLTVV.

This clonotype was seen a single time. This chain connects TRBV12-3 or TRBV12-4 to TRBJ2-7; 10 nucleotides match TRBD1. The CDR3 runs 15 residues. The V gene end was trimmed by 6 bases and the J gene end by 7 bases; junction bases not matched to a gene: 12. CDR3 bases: TGTGCCAGCAGGCTATCGGGGACAGGGGTGTGGGAGCAGTACTTC. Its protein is CASRLSGTGVWEQYF.

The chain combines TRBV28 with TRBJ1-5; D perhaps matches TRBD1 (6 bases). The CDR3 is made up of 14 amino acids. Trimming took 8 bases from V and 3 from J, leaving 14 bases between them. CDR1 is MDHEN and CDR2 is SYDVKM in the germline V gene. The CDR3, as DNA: TGTGCCAGCGGGGACAAAGGCTCCAATCAGCCCCAGCATTTT. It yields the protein CASGDKGSNQPQHF. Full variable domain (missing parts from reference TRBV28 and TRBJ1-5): DVKVTQSSRYLVKRTGEKVFLECVQDMDHENMFWYRQDPGLGLRLIYFSYDVKMKEKGDIPEGYSVSREKKERFSLILESASTNQTSMYLCASGDKGSNQPQHFGDGTRLSIL.

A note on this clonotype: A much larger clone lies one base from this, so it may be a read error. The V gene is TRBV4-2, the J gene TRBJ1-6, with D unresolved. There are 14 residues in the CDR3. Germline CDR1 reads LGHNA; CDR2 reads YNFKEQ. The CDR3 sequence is CASSQDPYESHLHF. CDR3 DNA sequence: TGTGCCAGCAGCCAAGATCCCTACGAGTCACACCTCCACTTT.

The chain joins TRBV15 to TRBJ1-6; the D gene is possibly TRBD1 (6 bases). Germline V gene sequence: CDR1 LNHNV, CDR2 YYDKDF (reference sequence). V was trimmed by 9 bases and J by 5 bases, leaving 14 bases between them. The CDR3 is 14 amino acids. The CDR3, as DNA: TGTGCCACGGCGAGGGACAAAGATAATTCACCCCTCCACTTT. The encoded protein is CATARDKDNSPLHF. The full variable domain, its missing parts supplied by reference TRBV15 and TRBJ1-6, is DAMVIQNPRYQVTQFGKPVTLSCSQTLNHNVMYWYQQKSSQAPKLLFHYYDKDFNNEADTPDNFQSRRPNTSFCFLDIRSPGLGDTAMYLCATARDKDNSPLHFGNGTRLTVT.

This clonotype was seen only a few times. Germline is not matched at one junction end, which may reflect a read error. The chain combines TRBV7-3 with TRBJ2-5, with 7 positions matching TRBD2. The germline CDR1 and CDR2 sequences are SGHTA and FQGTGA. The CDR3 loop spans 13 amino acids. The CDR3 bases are TGTGCCAGCAGCCGAGAGCGGGGAGAGACCCAGGACTTC. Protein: CASSRERGETQDF.

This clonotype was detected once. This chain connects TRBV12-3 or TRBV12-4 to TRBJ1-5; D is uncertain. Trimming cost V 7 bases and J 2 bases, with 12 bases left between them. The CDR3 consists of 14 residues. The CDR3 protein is CASKSSLGNQPQHF. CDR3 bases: TGTGCCAGCAAATCCTCCCTCGGCAATCAGCCCCAGCATTTT.

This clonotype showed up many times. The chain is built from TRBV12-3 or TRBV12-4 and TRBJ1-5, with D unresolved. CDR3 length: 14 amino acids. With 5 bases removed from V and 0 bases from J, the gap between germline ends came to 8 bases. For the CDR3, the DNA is TGTGCCAGCAGTCGGACGGATAGCAATCAGCCCCAGCATTTT. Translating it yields CASSRTDSNQPQHF.

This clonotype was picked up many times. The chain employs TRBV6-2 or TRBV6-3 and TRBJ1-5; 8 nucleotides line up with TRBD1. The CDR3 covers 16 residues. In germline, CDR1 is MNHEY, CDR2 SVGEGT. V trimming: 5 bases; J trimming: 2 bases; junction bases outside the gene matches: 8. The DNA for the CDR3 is TGTGCCAGCAGTAAATCGACAGGGGTTGGCAATCAGCCCCAGCATTTT. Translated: CASSKSTGVGNQPQHF.

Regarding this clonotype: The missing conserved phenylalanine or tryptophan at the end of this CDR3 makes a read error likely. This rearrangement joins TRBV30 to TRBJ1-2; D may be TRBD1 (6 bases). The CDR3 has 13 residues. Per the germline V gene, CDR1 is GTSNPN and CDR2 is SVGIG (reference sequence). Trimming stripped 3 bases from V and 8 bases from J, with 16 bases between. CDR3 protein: CAWRLAGAGGYTV. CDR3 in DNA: TGTGCCTGGAGATTGGCAGGGGCAGGCGGCTACACCGTC.

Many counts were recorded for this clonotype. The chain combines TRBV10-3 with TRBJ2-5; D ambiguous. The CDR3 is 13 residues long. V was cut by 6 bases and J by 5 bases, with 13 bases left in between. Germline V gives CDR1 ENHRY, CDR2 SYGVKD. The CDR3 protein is CAISASEVETQYF. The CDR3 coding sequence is TGTGCCATCAGCGCCTCAGAGGTGGAGACCCAGTACTTC.

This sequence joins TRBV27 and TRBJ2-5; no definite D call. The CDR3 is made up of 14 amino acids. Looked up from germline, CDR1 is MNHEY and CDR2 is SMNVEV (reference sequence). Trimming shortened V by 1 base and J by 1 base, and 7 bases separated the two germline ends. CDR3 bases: TGTGCCAGCAGTTTATTGGGCATCCAAGAGACCCAGTACTTC. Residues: CASSLLGIQETQYF.

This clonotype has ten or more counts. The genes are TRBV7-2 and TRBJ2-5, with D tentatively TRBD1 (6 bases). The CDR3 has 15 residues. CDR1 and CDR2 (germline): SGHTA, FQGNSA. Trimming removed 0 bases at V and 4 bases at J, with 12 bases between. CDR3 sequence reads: CASSLARTVGETQYF. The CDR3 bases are TGTGCCAGCAGCTTAGCGCGGACAGTCGGAGAGACCCAGTACTTC.

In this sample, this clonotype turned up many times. The CDR3 loop reads CASSDRGIATEAFF. The CDR3, as DNA: TGTGCCAGCAGTGATAGGGGGATAGCGACTGAAGCTTTCTTT. This rearrangement joins TRBV6-1 to TRBJ1-1; TRBD1 might be the D (6 bases). V was cut by 3 bases and J by 5 bases, with 13 bases left in between. The CDR3 length is 14 residues. Looked up from germline, CDR1 is MNHNS and CDR2 is SASEGT.

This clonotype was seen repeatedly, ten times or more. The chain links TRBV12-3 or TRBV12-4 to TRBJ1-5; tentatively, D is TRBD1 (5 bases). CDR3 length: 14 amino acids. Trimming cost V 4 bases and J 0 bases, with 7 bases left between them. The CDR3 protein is CASSWGYSNQPQHF. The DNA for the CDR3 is TGTGCCAGCAGTTGGGGGTATAGCAATCAGCCCCAGCATTTT.

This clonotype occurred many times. CDR3 protein: CASSMLGHGYTF. The CDR3 DNA reads TGTGCCAGCAGTATGCTGGGGCATGGCTACACCTTC. The J gene is TRBJ1-2, the V gene TRBV27; D may be TRBD1 (5 bases). Trimming cost V 5 bases and J 6 bases, with 10 bases left between them. This CDR3 is built from 12 residues. Germline-derived CDR1 and CDR2 are MNHEY and SMNVEV (reference sequence).

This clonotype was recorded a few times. The CDR3 coding sequence is TGCGCCAGCAGCCACGAAACAGGGTGGGATGGCTACACCTTC. This encodes CASSHETGWDGYTF. This chain joins TRBV4-1 and TRBJ1-2, with D possibly TRBD1 on 6 matching bases. The V end lost 3 bases, the J end lost 6 bases, and 14 bases lay between the germline ends. The germline V gene encodes CDR1 MGHRA and CDR2 YSYEKL. CDR3 size: 14 residues.

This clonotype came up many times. The CDR3 loop reads CATSDLRDDEQYF. For the CDR3, the DNA is TGTGCCACCAGTGATTTGCGGGACGACGAGCAGTACTTC. The V and J genes are TRBV24-1 and TRBJ2-7; the D call may be TRBD1 or TRBD2 (5 bases each). The CDR3 sequence is 13 residues long. Trimming removed 0 bases from V and 5 bases from J, with 7 bases in between. Germline values: CDR1 KGHDR, CDR2 SFDVKD.

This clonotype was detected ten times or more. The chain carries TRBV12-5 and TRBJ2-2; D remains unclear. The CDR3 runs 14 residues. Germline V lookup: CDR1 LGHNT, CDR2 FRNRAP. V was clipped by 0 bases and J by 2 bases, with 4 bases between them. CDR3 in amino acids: CASGLVINTGELFF. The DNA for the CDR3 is TGTGCTAGTGGTTTGGTAATAAACACCGGGGAGCTGTTTTTT.

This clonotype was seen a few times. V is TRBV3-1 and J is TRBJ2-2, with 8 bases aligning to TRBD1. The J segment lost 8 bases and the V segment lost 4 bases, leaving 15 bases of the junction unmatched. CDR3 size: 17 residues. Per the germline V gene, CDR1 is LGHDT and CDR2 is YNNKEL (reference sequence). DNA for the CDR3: TGTGCCAGCAGCCCTCCGGCCCGGGACAGGAACATAGGGGAGCTGTTTTTT. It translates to CASSPPARDRNIGELFF.

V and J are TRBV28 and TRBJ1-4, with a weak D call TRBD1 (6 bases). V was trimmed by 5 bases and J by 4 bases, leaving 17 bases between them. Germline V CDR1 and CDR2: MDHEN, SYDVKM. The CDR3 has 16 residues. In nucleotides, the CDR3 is TGTGCCAGCAGTGATCCCAGGGGATTGGATAATGAAAAACTGTTTTTT. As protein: CASSDPRGLDNEKLFF.

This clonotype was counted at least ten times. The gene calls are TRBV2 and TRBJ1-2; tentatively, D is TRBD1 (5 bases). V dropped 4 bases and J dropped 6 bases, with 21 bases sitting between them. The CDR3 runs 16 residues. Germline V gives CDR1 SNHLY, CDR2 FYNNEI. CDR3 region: CASSGNQGARLNGYTF. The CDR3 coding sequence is TGTGCCAGCAGTGGCAATCAAGGGGCCAGATTGAATGGCTACACCTTC.